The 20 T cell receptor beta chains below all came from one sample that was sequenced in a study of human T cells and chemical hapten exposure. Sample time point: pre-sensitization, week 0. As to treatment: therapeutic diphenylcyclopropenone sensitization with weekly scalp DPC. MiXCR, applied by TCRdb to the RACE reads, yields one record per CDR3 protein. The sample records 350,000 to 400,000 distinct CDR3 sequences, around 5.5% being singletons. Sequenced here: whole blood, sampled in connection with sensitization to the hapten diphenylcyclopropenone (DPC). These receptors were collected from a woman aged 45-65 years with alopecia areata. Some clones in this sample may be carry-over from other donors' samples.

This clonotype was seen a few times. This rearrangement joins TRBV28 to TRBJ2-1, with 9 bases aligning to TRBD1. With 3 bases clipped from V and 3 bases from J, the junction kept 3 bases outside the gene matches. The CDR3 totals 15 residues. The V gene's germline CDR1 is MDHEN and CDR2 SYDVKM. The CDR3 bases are TGTGCCAGCAGTTTCCCGACAGGGGGCTACAATGAGCAGTTCTTC. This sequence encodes CASSFPTGGYNEQFF.

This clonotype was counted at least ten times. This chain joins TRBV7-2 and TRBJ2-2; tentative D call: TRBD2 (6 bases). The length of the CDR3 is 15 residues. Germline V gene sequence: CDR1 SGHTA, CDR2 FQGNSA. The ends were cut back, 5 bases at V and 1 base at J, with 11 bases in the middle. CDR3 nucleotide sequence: TGTGCCAGCAGCCGGGACTCTCGGAACACCGGGGAGCTGTTTTTT. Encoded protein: CASSRDSRNTGELFF.

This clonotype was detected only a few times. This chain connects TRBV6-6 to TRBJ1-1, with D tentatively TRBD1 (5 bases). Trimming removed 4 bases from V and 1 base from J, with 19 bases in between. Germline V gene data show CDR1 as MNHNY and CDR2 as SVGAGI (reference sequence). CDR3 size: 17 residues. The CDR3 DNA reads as TGTGCCAGCAGTTTCAACCCCAAGGGGCAGGGGAACACTGAAGCTTTCTTT. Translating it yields CASSFNPKGQGNTEAFF.

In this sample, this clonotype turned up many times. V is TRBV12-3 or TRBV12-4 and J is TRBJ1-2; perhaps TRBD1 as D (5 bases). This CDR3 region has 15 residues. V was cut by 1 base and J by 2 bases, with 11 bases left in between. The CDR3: CASSLGQTGNYGYTF. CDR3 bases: TGTGCCAGCAGTTTAGGCCAAACAGGAAACTATGGCTACACCTTC.

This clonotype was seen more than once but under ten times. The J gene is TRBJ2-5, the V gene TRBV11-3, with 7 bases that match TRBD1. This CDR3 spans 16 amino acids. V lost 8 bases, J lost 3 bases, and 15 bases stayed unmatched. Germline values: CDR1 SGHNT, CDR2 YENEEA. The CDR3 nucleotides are TGTGCCAGCTCCGCCTCGACAGGGTTCGCGGAAGAGACCCAGTACTTC. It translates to CASSASTGFAEETQYF.

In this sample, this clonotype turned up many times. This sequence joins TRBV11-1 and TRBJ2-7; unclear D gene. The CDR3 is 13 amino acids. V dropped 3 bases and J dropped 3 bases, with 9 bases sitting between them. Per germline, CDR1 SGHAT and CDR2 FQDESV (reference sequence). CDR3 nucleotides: TGTGCCAGCAGCTTGGACGGAGACTACGAGCAGTACTTC. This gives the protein CASSLDGDYEQYF.

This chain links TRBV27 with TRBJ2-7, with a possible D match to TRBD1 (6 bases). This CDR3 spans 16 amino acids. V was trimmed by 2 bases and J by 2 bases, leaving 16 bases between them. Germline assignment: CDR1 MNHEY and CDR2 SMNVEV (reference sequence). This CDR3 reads CASSLSGQTITYEQYF. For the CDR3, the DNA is TGTGCCAGCAGTTTAAGCGGACAGACCATTACCTACGAGCAGTACTTC.

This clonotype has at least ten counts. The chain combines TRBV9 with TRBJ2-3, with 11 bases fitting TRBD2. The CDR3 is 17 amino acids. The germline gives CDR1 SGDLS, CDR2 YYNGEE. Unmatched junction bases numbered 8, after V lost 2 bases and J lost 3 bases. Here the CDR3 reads CASSVISGGAETDTQYF. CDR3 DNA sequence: TGTGCCAGCAGCGTCATTAGCGGGGGGGCCGAAACAGATACGCAGTATTTT.

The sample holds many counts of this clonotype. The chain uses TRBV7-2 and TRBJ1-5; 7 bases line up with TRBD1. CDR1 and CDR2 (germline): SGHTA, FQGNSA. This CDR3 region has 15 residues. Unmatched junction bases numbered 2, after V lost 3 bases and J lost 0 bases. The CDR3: CASSFEGASNQPQHF. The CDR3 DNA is TGTGCCAGCAGCTTCGAGGGGGCTAGCAATCAGCCCCAGCATTTT. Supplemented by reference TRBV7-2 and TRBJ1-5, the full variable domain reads GAGVSQSPSNKVTEKGKDVELRCDPISGHTALYWYRQSLGQGLEFLIYFQGNSAPDKSGLPSDRFSAERTGGSVSTLTIQRTQQEDSAVYLCASSFEGASNQPQHFGDGTRLSIL.

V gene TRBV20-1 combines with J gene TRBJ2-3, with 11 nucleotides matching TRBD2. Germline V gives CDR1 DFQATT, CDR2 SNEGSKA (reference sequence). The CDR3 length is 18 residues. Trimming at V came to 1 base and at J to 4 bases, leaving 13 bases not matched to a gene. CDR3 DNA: TGCAGTGCTAGAGGGGCTAGCGGGGGGACGATATCGGCAGATACGCAGTATTTT. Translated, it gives CSARGASGGTISADTQYF.

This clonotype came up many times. In nucleotides, the CDR3 is TGTGCCAGCAGTCCCGTCGGAATGAGCTACGAGCAGTACTTC. Amino acids: CASSPVGMSYEQYF. V usage is TRBV28 and J usage is TRBJ2-7; D remains unclear. V was trimmed by 5 bases and J by 3 bases, leaving 14 bases between them. CDR1 and CDR2 (germline): MDHEN, SYDVKM. The CDR3 sequence is 14 residues long.

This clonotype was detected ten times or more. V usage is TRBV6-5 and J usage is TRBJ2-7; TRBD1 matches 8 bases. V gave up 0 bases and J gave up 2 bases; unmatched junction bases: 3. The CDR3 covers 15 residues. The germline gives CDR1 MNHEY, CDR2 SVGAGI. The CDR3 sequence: CASSYSGDRTYEQYF. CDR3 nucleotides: TGTGCCAGCAGTTACTCAGGGGACAGGACCTACGAGCAGTACTTC.

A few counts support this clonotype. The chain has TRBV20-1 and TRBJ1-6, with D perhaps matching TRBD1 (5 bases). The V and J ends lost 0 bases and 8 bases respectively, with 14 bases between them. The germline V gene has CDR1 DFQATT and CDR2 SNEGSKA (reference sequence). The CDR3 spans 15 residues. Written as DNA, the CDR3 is TGCAGTGCTAGAGATGGAGGGGAAATTGATTCACCCCTCCACTTT. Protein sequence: CSARDGGEIDSPLHF.

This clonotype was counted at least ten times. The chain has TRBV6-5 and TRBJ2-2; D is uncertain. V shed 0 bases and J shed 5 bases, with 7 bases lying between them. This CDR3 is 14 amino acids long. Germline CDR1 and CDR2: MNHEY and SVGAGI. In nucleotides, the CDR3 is TGTGCCAGCAGTTACTCATCATTGACCGGGGAGCTGTTTTTT. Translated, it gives CASSYSSLTGELFF.

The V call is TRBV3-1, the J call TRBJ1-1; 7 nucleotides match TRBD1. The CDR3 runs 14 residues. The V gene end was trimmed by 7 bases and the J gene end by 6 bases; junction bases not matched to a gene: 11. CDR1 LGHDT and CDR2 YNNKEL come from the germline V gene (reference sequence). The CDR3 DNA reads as TGTGCCAGCATTACACAGGGGCCGAAGGCTGAAGCTTTCTTT. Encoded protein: CASITQGPKAEAFF.

CDR3 bases: TGTGCCAGCAGCCAAGTACGGGGGAGTAGCACAGATACGCAGTATTTT. It is translated as CASSQVRGSSTDTQYF. The rearrangement links TRBV3-1 to TRBJ2-3; D possibly corresponds to TRBD2 (6 bases). V was clipped by 1 base and J by 0 bases, with 11 bases between them. CDR1 and CDR2 (germline): LGHDT, YNNKEL (reference sequence). The CDR3 length is 16 residues.

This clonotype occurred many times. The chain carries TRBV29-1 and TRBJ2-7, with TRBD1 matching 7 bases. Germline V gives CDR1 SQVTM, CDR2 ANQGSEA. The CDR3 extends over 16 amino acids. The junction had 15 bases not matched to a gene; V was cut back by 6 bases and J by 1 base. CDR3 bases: TGCAGCGTCTATGGACTGGGCAGACAGGGTTCCTACGAGCAGTACTTC. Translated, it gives CSVYGLGRQGSYEQYF.

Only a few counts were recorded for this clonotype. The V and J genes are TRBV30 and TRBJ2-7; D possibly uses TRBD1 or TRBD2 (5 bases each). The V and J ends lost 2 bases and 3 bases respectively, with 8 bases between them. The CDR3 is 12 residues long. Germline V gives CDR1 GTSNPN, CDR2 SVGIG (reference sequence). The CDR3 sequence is CAWSRDRYEQYF. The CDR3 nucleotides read TGTGCCTGGAGTCGGGACCGCTACGAGCAGTACTTC.

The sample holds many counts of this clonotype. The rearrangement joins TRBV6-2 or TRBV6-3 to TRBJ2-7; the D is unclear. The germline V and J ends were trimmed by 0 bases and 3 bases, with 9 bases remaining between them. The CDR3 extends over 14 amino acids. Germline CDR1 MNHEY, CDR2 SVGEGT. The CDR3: CASSYSLWGYEQYF. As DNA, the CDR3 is TGTGCCAGCAGTTACTCCCTGTGGGGCTACGAGCAGTACTTC.

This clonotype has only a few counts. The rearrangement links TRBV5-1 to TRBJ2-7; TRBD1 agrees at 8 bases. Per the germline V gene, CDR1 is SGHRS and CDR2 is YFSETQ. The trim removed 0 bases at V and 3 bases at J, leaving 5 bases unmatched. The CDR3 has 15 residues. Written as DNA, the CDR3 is TGCGCCAGCAGCTTGGCCGCGACAGGGGTCTACGAGCAGTACTTC. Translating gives CASSLAATGVYEQYF.